This entry features one TCR beta chain sequence. Its specificity is not known. This sample is drawn from a study of shared clonotypes between healthy human individuals. Study findings and constraints: Estimated richness values were generally larger in naive subsets than in memory subsets. All-four-donor shared clonotypes had higher generation probabilities than non-shared clonotypes did.

From germline, CDR1 is SQVTM and CDR2 ANQGSEA. The CDR3 contains 14 residues. The V end lost 1 base, the J end lost 5 bases, and 15 bases lay between the germline ends. The protocol was immunoSEQ multiplex PCR, while the TCRdb copy is restricted to in-frame clones and leaves out a portion. The sample lists 2 million or so clones; about 95% were seen once. CD8 cells classed as naive were CD45RO-negative and positively selected for CCR7, excluding terminally differentiated effector memory CD45RA+ cells. The sample was naive CD8+ T cells sorted from blood. The TCR originated in a man younger than 35 in good health. This rearrangement joins TRBV29-1 to TRBJ2-7; D is unresolved. The CDR3 coding sequence is TGCAGCGTTGAAGGACCGAGAGATCTCAACGAGCAGTACTTC. Amino acids: CSVEGPRDLNEQYF.